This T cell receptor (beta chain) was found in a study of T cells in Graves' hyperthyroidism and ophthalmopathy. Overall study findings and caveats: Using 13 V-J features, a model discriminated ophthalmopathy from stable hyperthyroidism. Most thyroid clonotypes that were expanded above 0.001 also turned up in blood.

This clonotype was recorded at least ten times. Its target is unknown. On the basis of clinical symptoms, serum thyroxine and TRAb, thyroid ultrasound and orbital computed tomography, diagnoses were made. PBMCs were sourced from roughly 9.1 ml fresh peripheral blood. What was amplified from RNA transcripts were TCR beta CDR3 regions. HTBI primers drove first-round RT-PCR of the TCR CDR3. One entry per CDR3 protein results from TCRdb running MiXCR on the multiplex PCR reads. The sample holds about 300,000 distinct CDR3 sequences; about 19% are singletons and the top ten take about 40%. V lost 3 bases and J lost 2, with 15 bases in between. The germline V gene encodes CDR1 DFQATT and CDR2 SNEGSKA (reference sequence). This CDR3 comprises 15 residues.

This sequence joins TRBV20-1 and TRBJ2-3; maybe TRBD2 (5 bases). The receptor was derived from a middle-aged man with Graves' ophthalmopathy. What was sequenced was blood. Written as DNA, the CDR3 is TGCAGTGCTAGGGCGCGGGTTGAGACCACAGATACGCAGTATTTT. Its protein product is CSARARVETTDTQYF.